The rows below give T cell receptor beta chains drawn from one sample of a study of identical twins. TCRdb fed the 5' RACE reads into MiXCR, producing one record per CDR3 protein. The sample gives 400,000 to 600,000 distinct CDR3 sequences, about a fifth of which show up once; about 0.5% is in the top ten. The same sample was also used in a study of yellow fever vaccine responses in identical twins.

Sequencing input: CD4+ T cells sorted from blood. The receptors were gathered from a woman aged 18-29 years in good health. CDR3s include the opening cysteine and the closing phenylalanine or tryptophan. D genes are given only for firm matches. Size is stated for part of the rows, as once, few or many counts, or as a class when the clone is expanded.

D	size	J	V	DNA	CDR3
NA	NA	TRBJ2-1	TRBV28	TGTGCCAGCAGTTTACGTCAGGGACTCTACAATGAGCAGTTCTTC	CASSLRQGLYNEQFF
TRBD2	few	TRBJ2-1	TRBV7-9	TGTGCCAGCAGCCCCAGGTCGACTAGCTTTTACAATGAGCAGTTCTTC	CASSPRSTSFYNEQFF
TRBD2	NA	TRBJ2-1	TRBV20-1	TGCAGTGCTAGGACTAGCGGGAGAGACGAGCAGTTCTTC	CSARTSGRDEQFF
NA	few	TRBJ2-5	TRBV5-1	TGCGCCAGCAGCAGGGACCCCGGACAGACTATAGGTCAAGAGACCCAGTACTTC	CASSRDPGQTIGQETQYF
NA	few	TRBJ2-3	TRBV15	TGTGCCACCAGCAGACCCCATCCTTCAGATACGCAGTATTTT	CATSRPHPSDTQYF
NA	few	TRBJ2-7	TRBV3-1	TGTGCCAGCAGCCAGATTCAGGGGATCCCATACGAGCAGTACTTC	CASSQIQGIPYEQYF
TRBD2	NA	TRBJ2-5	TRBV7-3	TGTGCCAGCAGCTTAAGGCCTAGCGGAAGGGGGACCCAGTACTTC	CASSLRPSGRGTQYF
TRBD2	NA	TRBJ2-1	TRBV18	TGTGCCAGCTCACTGGGACTAGGCAGCAATGAGCAGTTCTTC	CASSLGLGSNEQFF
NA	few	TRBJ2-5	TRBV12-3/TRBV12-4	TGTGCCAGCAGCCAGTGGCTTGACAGCCAAGAGACCCAGTACTTC	CASSQWLDSQETQYF
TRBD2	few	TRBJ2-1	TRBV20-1	TGCAGTGCTAGAGAGGTATCAGCGGGGCTTAGGGATGAGCAGTTCTTC	CSAREVSAGLRDEQFF
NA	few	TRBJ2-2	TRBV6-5	TGTGCCAGCAGTTACGAGTCGAACACCGGGGAGCTGTTTTTT	CASSYESNTGELFF
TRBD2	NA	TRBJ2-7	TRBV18	TGTGCCAGCTCACACGCACTAGCGCGAAGCTCCTACGAGCAGTACTTC	CASSHALARSSYEQYF
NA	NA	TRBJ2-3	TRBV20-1	TGCAGTGCCCCTGTTGGGGATACGCAGTATTTT	CSAPVGDTQYF
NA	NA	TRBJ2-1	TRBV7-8	TGTGCCAGCAGGGGGGGACACGTCTACAATGAGCAGTTCTTC	CASRGGHVYNEQFF
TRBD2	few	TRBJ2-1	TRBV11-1	TGTGCCAGCAGGCGACAGTCGGGAGGGCCGGGAGAGCAGTTCTTC	CASRRQSGGPGEQFF
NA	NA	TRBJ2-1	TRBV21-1	TGTGCCAGCAGCAAATTCTGGACTAGCGGGAGGATCGCCTACAATGAGCAGTTCTTC	CASSKFWTSGRIAYNEQFF
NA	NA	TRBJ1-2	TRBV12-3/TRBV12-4	TGTGCCAGCAGTCTATCCTCTGGGGATCGCGGCTACACCTTC	CASSLSSGDRGYTF
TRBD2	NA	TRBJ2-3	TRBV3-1	TGTGCCAGCAGCGCAGGGGGACTAGCGAGCACAGATACGCAGTATTTT	CASSAGGLASTDTQYF
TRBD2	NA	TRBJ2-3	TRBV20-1	TGCAGTGCTAGAGAGTTGGGACTAGCCTCCTCGGCGGATACGCAGTATTTT	CSARELGLASSADTQYF
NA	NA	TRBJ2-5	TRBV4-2	TGTGCCAGCAGCCACCCCCTGGGGCAGGGCCAAGAGACCCAGTACTTC	CASSHPLGQGQETQYF
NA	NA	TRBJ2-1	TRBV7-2	TGTGCCAGCAGCCTACACAAAGAGCAGTTCTTC	CASSLHKEQFF
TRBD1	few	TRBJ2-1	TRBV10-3	TGTGCCACCTCGGGACAGGCCTACAATGAGCAGTTCTTC	CATSGQAYNEQFF
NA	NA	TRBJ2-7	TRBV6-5	TGTGCCAGCAGTTACGACTGGAAACCTTACTACGAGCAGTACTTC	CASSYDWKPYYEQYF
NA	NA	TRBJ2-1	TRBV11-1	TGTGCCAGCAGCTCTACCCTGGGCGAGGCAAGAGGGGGCTCCTACAATGAGCAGTTCTTC	CASSSTLGEARGGSYNEQFF
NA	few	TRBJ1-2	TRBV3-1	TGTGCCAGCAGCCAGGAATCTGCCGGCTACACCTTC	CASSQESAGYTF
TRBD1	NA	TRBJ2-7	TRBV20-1	TGCAGTGCAAGGAAACCGGGACAGGGAATCTACGAGCAGTACTTC	CSARKPGQGIYEQYF
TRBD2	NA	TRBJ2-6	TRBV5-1	TGCGCCAGCAGCACCCCCCGGGTCGGGGGGTTCTCTGGGGCCAACGTCCTGACTTTC	CASSTPRVGGFSGANVLTF
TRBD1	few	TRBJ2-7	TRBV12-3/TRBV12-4	TGTGCCAGCCGGGACAGGGACCACGAGCAGTACTTC	CASRDRDHEQYF
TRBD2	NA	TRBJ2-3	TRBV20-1	TGCAGTGCTCAGAGACTAGCGGGCAGCACAGATACGCAGTATTTT	CSAQRLAGSTDTQYF
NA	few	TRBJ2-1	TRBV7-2	TGTGCCAGCAGCCTGACCTATAACAATGAGCAGTTCTTC	CASSLTYNNEQFF
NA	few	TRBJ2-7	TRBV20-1	TGCAGTGCTAGGGCTCCCGGCTATACCTACGAGCAGTACTTC	CSARAPGYTYEQYF
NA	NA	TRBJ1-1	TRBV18	TGTGCCAGCTCACCTCCTAGTCTCATGAACACTGAAGCTTTCTTT	CASSPPSLMNTEAFF
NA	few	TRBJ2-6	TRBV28	TGTGCCAGCAGCCCCGACGACAAGGGTTTCTCTGGGGCCAACGTCCTGACTTTC	CASSPDDKGFSGANVLTF
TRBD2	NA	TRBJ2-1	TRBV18	TGTGCCAGCTCACCAAGGCTAGCGGGGGCAAGCTCCTACAATGAGCAGTTCTTC	CASSPRLAGASSYNEQFF
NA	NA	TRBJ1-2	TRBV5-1	TGCGCCAGCAGCTTCGGGCCCTTCGAACTAAACTATGGCTACACCTTC	CASSFGPFELNYGYTF
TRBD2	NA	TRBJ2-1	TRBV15	TGTGCCATACGGGGGGGCCACTACAATGAGCAGTTCTTC	CAIRGGHYNEQFF
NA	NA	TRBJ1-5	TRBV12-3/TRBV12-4	TGTGCCAGCAGCCCACGGGATGTTCAGCCCCAGCATTTT	CASSPRDVQPQHF
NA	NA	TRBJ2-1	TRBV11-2	TGTGCCAGCAGCTTACGGGCGGACAATGAGCAGTTCTTC	CASSLRADNEQFF
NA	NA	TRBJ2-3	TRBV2	TGTGCCCAGCAATTGTCAAATACGCAGTATTTT	CAQQLSNTQYF
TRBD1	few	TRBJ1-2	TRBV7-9	TGTGCCCACACAGGGGTATCTGGCTACACCTTC	CAHTGVSGYTF
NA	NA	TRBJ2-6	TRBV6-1	TGTGCCAGCAGTGATGGTATCTTGGGGAGATGGGCTGGGGCCAACGTCCTGACTTTC	CASSDGILGRWAGANVLTF
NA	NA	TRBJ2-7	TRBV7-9	TGTGCCAGCAGCGAGCTGGGAGGGGAGGGGGAAGAGCAGTACTTC	CASSELGGEGEEQYF
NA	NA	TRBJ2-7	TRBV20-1	TGCAGTGCTAGAGATCTCGGCGGGGTAAAGGGGGAGCAGTACTTC	CSARDLGGVKGEQYF
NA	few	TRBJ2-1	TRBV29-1	TGCAGCGCTGGAACGGATGAGCAGTTCTTC	CSAGTDEQFF
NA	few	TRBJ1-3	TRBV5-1	TGCGCCAGCAGCTCCGGGGGGAGCTCTGGAAACACCATATATTTT	CASSSGGSSGNTIYF